This T cell receptor beta chain was obtained from a study of shared clonotypes between healthy human individuals (dated by TCRdb to between 2020 and 2021). For context, the study as a whole: The cohort included a few men and a couple of women between 18 and 49 years of age. To estimate repertoire size and how much clonotypes are shared between individuals, the study performed deep sequencing of blood TCR repertoires from five healthy adults. To increase sequencing depth and limit assay-specific biases, different laboratories used diverse techniques to prepare libraries and sequence TCR repertoires. Between about 0.85 and 9.5 billion PBMCs per donor were obtained by leukapheresis. For each donor, CD4 naive and CD4 memory were each given three plates, CD8 naive was given two plates, and CD8 memory was given one plate.

Study-wide conclusions, independent of this receptor: Only blood was sampled, and tissue TCR repertoires likely differ from those in blood. Even with the large sequencing depth, rarefaction of the sorted-subset datasets indicated that sequencing was incomplete. When four donors were compared, the shared fraction of clonotypes was roughly 4.8% for naive CD4, about 4% for naive CD8, more than 2% for memory CD4, and around 0.37% for memory CD8. Higher generation probabilities were observed for clonotypes shared by all four sorted-subset donors than for non-shared clonotypes. Larger estimated clonotype richness was generally found for naive subsets than for memory subsets. The genetic and exposure-history diversity represented was limited by the small number of donors. Pairwise subsampling indicated that sequencing depth was expected to affect the degree of clonotype sharing among donors.

The donors were healthy, HIV-negative adults who had no recently reported acute infections or vaccinations. Only Caucasian adults living in Nashville, Tennessee, USA were represented among the donors. CD4+ T cells were enriched through magnetic negative selection, after which naive cells were positively selected on CD45RA and the remaining negative fraction served as the memory subset. Blood was collected by leukapheresis, and PBMCs were isolated by Ficoll-Histopaque density gradient centrifugation and then cryopreserved in liquid nitrogen vapor phase. Analytical flow cytometry was used to check the purity and quantity of each magnetically sorted T cell population. Genomic DNA was isolated from every sorted fraction and measured by UV absorbance on a Nanodrop 2000c. TCR CDR3 regions were amplified from genomic DNA by multiplex PCR using the deep immunoSEQ assay. For each cell subset, the extracted genomic DNA was distributed evenly across all wells of several immunoSEQ 96-well plates, and each plate served as one replicate. Each replicate PCR for sorted subsets received approximately 200 ng genomic DNA, equal to about 30,000 T cell genomes. Purified libraries were quantified with a Qubit 3.0 fluorometer, sized on a Bioanalyzer 2100, and re-quantified with the KAPA Library Quantification kit. A separate single-read 150-cycle Illumina NextSeq 550 flow cell was used to sequence each immunoSEQ 96-well plate. The authors processed their data as follows. Because only junctional sequences without quality scores were contained in the immunoSEQ output, filtering matching that applied to full-length reads could not be performed. To assign V/J genes and CDR3, sequences were annotated against IMGT germline references using PyIR, a Python wrapper for IgBLAST v1.9. Reads with weak V/J assignments (E-value above 1e-6), missing CDR3, stop codons, out-of-frame junctions, or ambiguous translated residues were removed. V3J clonotypes were defined as sequences sharing the same inferred V gene, J gene, and CDR3 amino acid sequence. To compute the percentage overlap between repertoires, the number of shared unique clonotypes was divided by the size of the smaller repertoire. Three approaches were used to assess repertoire richness: RTK rarefaction, the Chao1 estimator, and Recon v2.1 estimates of unobserved clonotypes. Generation probabilities for all TCRbeta clonotypes obtained by the gDNA method from a handful of donors were computed using OLGA. TCRdb took over this immuneACCESS table, retaining in-frame rearrangements with V and J assigned. Such tables are incomplete; in checked studies, under half of the missing clones stem from an unresolved V gene, and the remainder is unexplained. D and trimming were read from the DNA, whereas the V and J calls and clone size are those reported in that table. The sample table contains about 2.4 million clones; only one count was recorded for approximately 93% of them. The ten largest clones represent approximately 0.36% of the sample.

The CDR1 and CDR2 encoded by the germline V gene (reference sequence) are LNHDA and SQIVND. The junction shows trimming of 4 bases on V and 0 bases on J, and the gene matches do not reach 4 bases of it. The CDR3 runs 16 residues from the cysteine to the phenylalanine. Only the CDR3 DNA is retained, 48 bases long and in frame from the first base. For this clone: Its antigen target is currently unknown. There are no base qualities to consult, and no much larger clone falls within one base.

The chain is encoded by TRBV19 joined to TRBJ2-2; the junction holds 8 bases that match TRBD1. This TCR was sampled from a man in his late teens or twenties in good health. Some clones in this sample may be carry-over from other donors' samples. Sequenced sample: naive CD4+ T cells from PBMCs. The intended sense of this specimen's cell subset or site label: CD45RA+ positively selected. The CDR3 region reads CASSTQQGANTGELFF. The sequenced DNA: TGTGCCAGTAGTACACAACAGGGGGCGAACACCGGGGAGCTGTTTTTT.